The rows below give T cell receptor beta chains drawn from one sample of a study of blood T cell repertoires in COVID-19. TCRdb's copy holds only in-frame clones and misses some; the assay was immunoSEQ multiplex PCR. The data hold around 310,000 clones, with roughly nine tenths observed a single time. The source material was PBMCs or T cells enriched from blood (not recorded which). These receptors came from a woman aged 25 to 39 who had recovered from COVID-19. CDR3s include the opening cysteine and the closing phenylalanine or tryptophan. The order of the fields is D gene, V gene, clone size, J gene, CDR3 DNA, CDR3 protein. The D gene is left open where the match is weak. Expanded clones get a size class; other rows say once, few or many, or leave the size out.

>.|TRBV19|.|TRBJ1-5
TGTGCCAGTAGTATCGGCTTGGGAGGCCAGCCCCAGCATTTT
CASSIGLGGQPQHF
>TRBD1|TRBV5-1|.|TRBJ1-3
TGCGCCAGCAGCCAATCTCATATCCGGGGACAGGGGTTAGTAACCTCTGGAAACACCATATATTTT
CASSQSHIRGQGLVTSGNTIYF
>.|TRBV5-1|.|TRBJ1-1
TGCGCCAGCAGCTCCTTCACAGACATGAACAGTGAAGCTTTCTTT
CASSSFTDMNSEAFF
>.|TRBV11-2|.|TRBJ1-6
TGTGCCAGCAGCCCAGGTGGAGGGTACCACTTT
CASSPGGGYHF
>TRBD1|TRBV14|.|TRBJ1-4
TGTGCCAGCAGCCAGCCCGGAAAGACAGGGGCCCGTGGAAAACTGTTTTTT
CASSQPGKTGARGKLFF
>TRBD2|TRBV3-1/TRBV3-2|.|TRBJ2-1
TGTGCCAGCAGCCAGTGGACTAGCGGGACCAATGAGCAGTTCTTC
CASSQWTSGTNEQFF
>.|TRBV6-5|.|TRBJ1-4
TGTGCCAGCAGTTACCTGTACGGTAATGAAAAACTGTTTTTT
CASSYLYGNEKLFF
>.|TRBV7-9|.|TRBJ1-1
TGTGCCAGCAGCTTCGGGGGGAACACTGAAGCTTTCTTT
CASSFGGNTEAFF
>TRBD1|TRBV6-5|.|TRBJ2-3
TGTGCCAGCAACCCGACAGGGATCGGCGCAGATACGCAGTATTTT
CASNPTGIGADTQYF
>.|TRBV11-2|once|TRBJ1-1
TGTGCCAGCAGCCTCATCACGACACGAAAAGCTTTCTTT
CASSLITTRKAFF
>.|TRBV9|.|TRBJ2-2
TGTGCCAGCAGCGTGTTGACGGGAACTACATCGGTCGGGGAGCTGTTTTTT
CASSVLTGTTSVGELFF
>.|TRBV9|.|TRBJ1-2
TGTGCCAGCAGCCCAGCGGGAAATAACTATGGCTACACCTTC
CASSPAGNNYGYTF
>TRBD1|TRBV6-2/TRBV6-3|once|TRBJ2-7
TGTGCCAGCAGCCCAATGAAACTGACAGGGAGAGGCGAGCAGTACTTC
CASSPMKLTGRGEQYF
>.|TRBV7-9|.|TRBJ1-5
TGTGCCAGCAGCATAGGGAGAGAGAATCAGCCCCAGCATTTT
CASSIGRENQPQHF
>.|TRBV12-3/TRBV12-4|.|TRBJ1-1
TGTGCCAGCAGCCAACAGGGAGATACCGTGGCTTTCTTT
CASSQQGDTVAFF
>TRBD2|TRBV9|.|TRBJ2-1
TGTGCCAGCAGCGTAGCGGGGTGGGGGACTAGGAACAATGAGCAGTTCTTC
CASSVAGWGTRNNEQFF
>TRBD1|TRBV19|.|TRBJ2-7
TGTGCCAGTAGTACCGGACAGGGGTCCTACGAGCAGTACTTC
CASSTGQGSYEQYF
>TRBD1|TRBV4-2|.|TRBJ1-6
TGTGCCAGCAGCCAAAAGGACAGGGAATATAATTCACCCCTCCACTTT
CASSQKDREYNSPLHF
>TRBD1|TRBV7-9|once|TRBJ1-2
TGTGCCAGCAGCTATGGGACAGGCACTAATGGTGGCTACACCTTC
CASSYGTGTNGGYTF
>.|TRBV2|.|TRBJ2-7
TGTGCCAGCAGTAACTTCGGCTACGAGCAGTACTTC
CASSNFGYEQYF
>TRBD2|TRBV7-9|.|TRBJ2-7
TGTGCCAGCAGTCGAGGCGGGGGCTCCTACGAGCAGTACTTC
CASSRGGGSYEQYF
>TRBD1|TRBV18|once|TRBJ1-1
TGTGCCAGCTCAGGAACCGGGACAGGGCCGGAAGCTTTCTTT
CASSGTGTGPEAFF
>.|TRBV25-1|.|TRBJ2-7
TGTGCCAGCAGTGATACTATGGCCTACGAGCAGTACTTC
CASSDTMAYEQYF
>.|TRBV5-4|few|TRBJ2-7
TGTGCCAGCAGCATTTCGAACAGGGAGCAGTACTTC
CASSISNREQYF
>TRBD1|TRBV6-6|.|TRBJ1-1
TGTGCCAGCGAAAAGGGACAGATGGCAAACACTGAAGCTTTCTTT
CASEKGQMANTEAFF
>.|TRBV3-1/TRBV3-2|.|TRBJ1-4
TGTGCCAGCAGCCAACTCGACAGAAGGAAAAAACTGTTTTTT
CASSQLDRRKKLFF
>.|TRBV9|.|TRBJ1-3
TGTGCCAGCAGCGTAGGCGGTCTAATGAGAAACACCATATATTTT
CASSVGGLMRNTIYF
>.|TRBV24-1|.|TRBJ2-3
TGTGCCACCAGTGATCAACGACAGTTCATAGAGTATTTT
CATSDQRQFIEYF
>.|TRBV27|.|TRBJ2-1
TGTGCCAGCAGTTTAAGTGCGGGAAGCTACAATGAGCAGTTCTTC
CASSLSAGSYNEQFF
>.|TRBV3-1/TRBV3-2|.|TRBJ1-1
TGTGCCAGCACCCGGGGGGATGTTTGGAACACTGAAGCTTTCTTT
CASTRGDVWNTEAFF
>.|TRBV6-4|.|TRBJ1-1
TGTGCCAGCAGTGTACATCTGAACACTGAAGCTTTCTTT
CASSVHLNTEAFF
>.|TRBV19|.|TRBJ2-4
TGTGCCAGTAGTATCGGACATTTAGCCAAAAACATTCAGTACTTC
CASSIGHLAKNIQYF
>TRBD1|TRBV19|.|TRBJ1-1
TGTGCCAGTAGCCCTCAGACAGGGGGCAGAACTGAAGCTTTCTTT
CASSPQTGGRTEAFF
>TRBD1|TRBV6-2/TRBV6-3|.|TRBJ2-1
TGTGCCAGCACCCCGGGACAGGCATGGAATGAGCAGTTCTTC
CASTPGQAWNEQFF
>.|TRBV27|.|TRBJ2-7
TGTGCCAGCAGTGACGATCACAGGCCCTACGAGCAGTACTTC
CASSDDHRPYEQYF
>.|TRBV11-2|few|TRBJ1-1
TGTGCCAGCAGCCGCTTGCGCGGCGGTGAAGCTTTCTTT
CASSRLRGGEAFF
>.|TRBV27|.|TRBJ2-1
TGTGCCAGCAGTTTATCGCGGACAAGCAGGGAGCAGTTCTTC
CASSLSRTSREQFF
>TRBD2|TRBV4-3|.|TRBJ2-1
TGCGCCAGCAGCCACGTAGCGGGAGGGCTAAATGAGCAGTTCTTC
CASSHVAGGLNEQFF
>TRBD2|TRBV11-2|once|TRBJ2-1
TGTGCCAGCAGCTTAGAACTAGCGGGTACCAATGAGCAGTTCTTC
CASSLELAGTNEQFF
>.|TRBV30|.|TRBJ2-1
TGTGCCTGGAAAGTGGCCGGGAGTAGGAATGAGCAGTTCTTC
CAWKVAGSRNEQFF
>TRBD2|TRBV11-2|.|TRBJ2-1
TGTGCCAGCAGCTTAGCGGGACTAGCGGGGCTGCAGTTCTTC
CASSLAGLAGLQFF
>.|TRBV9|.|TRBJ2-3
TGTGCCAGCAGCGTAGCCCCACTCACAGATACGCAGTATTTT
CASSVAPLTDTQYF
>TRBD1|TRBV7-9|.|TRBJ1-2
TGTGCCAGCAGCTTAGTTATGCAGGGGGCCATCTATGGCTACACCTTC
CASSLVMQGAIYGYTF
>.|TRBV29-1|once|TRBJ1-2
TGCAGCGTTGAACCGCCGGAGGATGGCTACACCTTC
CSVEPPEDGYTF
>.|TRBV4-3|.|TRBJ1-1
TGCGCCAGCAGCCACCTGACAACGACTGAAGCTTTCTTT
CASSHLTTTEAFF
>.|TRBV24-1|.|TRBJ1-1
TGTGCCACCAGTGATCCAAAACAGGGTGGGCACACTGAAGCTTTCTTT
CATSDPKQGGHTEAFF